What follows are 25 T cell receptor beta chains derived from one specimen sequenced in a study of CD8+ T cells in alopecia areata. As for treatment: oral pan-JAK inhibitor, 5-10 mg twice daily. Extracted RNA was reverse transcribed into cDNA, the sequencing template. Using immunoSEQ multiplex PCR, the repertoire was profiled, and TCRdb retains in-frame clones only, with some absent. The sample shows 150,000 to 200,000 clones, approximately 67% of them seen only once. The sequenced sample was CD4+ T cells sorted from blood, obtained around week 50, from a patient treated with tofacitinib. These receptors were obtained from a human donor with alopecia areata.

This CDR3 is CSGRVTAETQYF. The DNA of the CDR3 is TGCAGCGGACGAGTAACAGCGGAGACCCAGTACTTC. The chain uses TRBV29-1 and TRBJ2-5; D remains ambiguous. This CDR3 is built from 12 residues. Looked up from germline, CDR1 is SQVTM and CDR2 is ANQGSEA. Trimming shortened V by 7 bases and J by 5 bases, and 14 bases separated the two germline ends.

The table lists this clone with a count of one. This sequence joins TRBV7-9 and TRBJ2-7, with TRBD1 identical over 9 bases. The CDR3 runs 15 residues. J gave up 9 bases and V 5 bases, and 14 bases lay outside the gene matches. Looked up from germline, CDR1 is SEHNR and CDR2 is FQNEAQ (reference sequence). The CDR3 spells CASSQSGTGWFAQYF. The CDR3 bases are TGTGCCAGCAGCCAATCCGGGACAGGGTGGTTTGCGCAGTACTTC.

The V and J genes are TRBV5-1 and TRBJ2-7; D gene unclear. From germline, CDR1 is SGHRS and CDR2 YFSETQ. Trimming took off 4 bases at V and 2 bases at J, with 10 bases between the two ends. This CDR3 region has 13 residues. The DNA of the CDR3 is TGCGCCAGCAGCCTACCAAGCACCTACGAGCAGTACTTC. Its protein product is CASSLPSTYEQYF.

The V and J genes are TRBV30 and TRBJ2-6; TRBD1 agrees at 7 bases. The CDR3 totals 13 residues. The germline V gene has CDR1 GTSNPN and CDR2 SVGIG (reference sequence). With V trimmed by 5 bases and J by 2 bases, 0 bases remained unmatched. CDR3 nucleotides: TGTGCCTGGGACAGGGCTGGGGCCAACGTCCTGACTTTC. Its translation: CAWDRAGANVLTF.

The J gene is TRBJ2-7, the V gene TRBV18; D may be TRBD1 or TRBD2 (5 bases each). V lost 4 bases to trimming and J lost 3 bases, with 7 bases between them. The CDR3 has 12 amino acids. CDR1 is KGHSH and CDR2 is LQKENI in the germline V gene. The CDR3 coding sequence is TGTGCCAGCTCACGGGACGGCTACGAGCAGTACTTC. This translates into CASSRDGYEQYF. Together with reference TRBV18 and TRBJ2-7, the CDR3 gives the full variable domain: NAGVMQNPRHLVRRRGQEARLRCSPMKGHSHVYWYRQLPEEGLKFMVYLQKENIIDESGMPKERFSAEFPKEGPSILRIQQVVRGDSAAYFCASSRDGYEQYFGPGTRLTVT.

The chain has TRBV2 and TRBJ2-2; the D gene is possibly TRBD1 (6 bases). Germline V gene data show CDR1 as SNHLY and CDR2 as FYNNEI. V was clipped by 2 bases and J by 4 bases, with 14 bases between them. This CDR3 spans 16 amino acids. Here the CDR3 reads CASSETGVRGTGELFF. Written as DNA, the CDR3 is TGTGCCAGCAGTGAAACTGGGGTCAGGGGCACCGGGGAGCTGTTTTTT. The complete variable domain, with remaining parts taken from reference TRBV2 and TRBJ2-2, reads EPEVTQTPSHQVTQMGQEVILRCVPISNHLYFYWYRQILGQKVEFLVSFYNNEISEKSEIFDDQFSVERPDGSNFTLKIRSTKLEDSAMYFCASSETGVRGTGELFFGEGSRLTVL.

This rearrangement joins TRBV7-2 to TRBJ2-4, with 7 bases that match TRBD1. The CDR3 length is 14 residues. The junction had 7 bases not matched to a gene; V was cut back by 5 bases and J by 6 bases. The germline gives CDR1 SGHTA, CDR2 FQGNSA. The CDR3 nucleotides read TGTGCCAGCAGCGCCGACAGGGATTTAAACATTCAGTACTTC. This translates into CASSADRDLNIQYF. The whole variable domain, remainder taken from reference TRBV7-2 and TRBJ2-4, is GAGVSQSPSNKVTEKGKDVELRCDPISGHTALYWYRQSLGQGLEFLIYFQGNSAPDKSGLPSDRFSAERTGGSVSTLTIQRTQQEDSAVYLCASSADRDLNIQYFGAGTRLSVL.

The rearrangement links TRBV13 to TRBJ1-2, with TRBD1 matching over 8 bases. CDR3 length equals 14 residues. CDR1 is PRHDT and CDR2 is FYEKMQ in the germline V gene (reference sequence). Trimming removed 3 bases from V and 2 bases from J; junction bases left unmatched: 2. This chain's CDR3 is CASSFRTGNYGYTF. The CDR3, as DNA: TGTGCCAGCAGCTTCCGGACAGGGAACTATGGCTACACCTTC.

The V and J genes are TRBV29-1 and TRBJ2-5; 8 nucleotides align to TRBD1. The CDR3 totals 15 residues. V gave up 4 bases and J gave up 4 bases; unmatched junction bases: 11. Germline V lookup: CDR1 SQVTM, CDR2 ANQGSEA. CDR3 sequence: CSVVTQTGVTETQYF. In DNA, the CDR3 is TGCAGCGTTGTAACCCAGACAGGGGTTACAGAGACCCAGTACTTC.

This clone was counted only a few times. J is TRBJ1-1 and V is TRBV29-1; 8 positions match TRBD1. Germline lookup yields CDR1 SQVTM and CDR2 ANQGSEA. The V and J ends lost 7 bases and 1 base, in that order; junction bases with no gene match: 5. CDR3 length: 13 residues. The CDR3 nucleotides read TGCAGCGCAGCGGGACAGGAGAACACTGAAGCTTTCTTT. Protein: CSAAGQENTEAFF.

A single count supports this clone. The chain recombines TRBV6-5 with TRBJ1-2; D not resolved. Germline assignment: CDR1 MNHEY and CDR2 SVGAGI. This CDR3 is 11 amino acids long. Trimming cost V 2 bases and J 7 bases, with 5 bases left between them. The CDR3 loop is CASSYGGGYTF. The CDR3 DNA reads as TGTGCCAGCAGTTACGGAGGTGGCTACACCTTC.

This rearrangement joins TRBV29-1 to TRBJ1-1; D gene unclear. CDR3 length equals 12 residues. Trimming removed 5 bases at V and 0 bases at J, with 7 bases between. The germline CDR1 and CDR2 sequences are SQVTM and ANQGSEA. CDR3 sequence reads: CSVSPMNTEAFF. CDR3 in DNA: TGCAGCGTTAGTCCGATGAACACTGAAGCTTTCTTT.

This clone was picked up a small number of times. A junction end diverges from the germline sequence, so it may reflect a read error. The chain has TRBV19 and TRBJ1-2, with D possibly being TRBD1 (5 bases). Per the germline V gene, CDR1 is LNHDA and CDR2 is SQIVND (reference sequence). There are 14 residues in the CDR3. For the CDR3, the DNA is TGTGCCAGTAGTACCCCGTACAGGAGCTCGTCCGGGGTCTTC. It encodes CASSTPYRSSSGVF.

This clone showed up just a few times. The genes are TRBV5-1 and TRBJ2-1; 7 nucleotides align to TRBD1. CDR3 length: 13 amino acids. Germline-derived CDR1 and CDR2 are SGHRS and YFSETQ. The junction had 1 base not matched to a gene; V was cut back by 1 base and J by 6 bases. The chain's CDR3 is CASSLPGGNEQFF. Written as DNA, the CDR3 is TGCGCCAGCAGCTTGCCAGGGGGCAATGAGCAGTTCTTC.

There are a few counts of this clone. The V call is TRBV7-6, the J call TRBJ2-6; D gene ambiguous. This CDR3 comprises 14 residues. With 6 bases removed from V and 0 bases from J, the gap between germline ends came to 6 bases. CDR1 is SGHVS, CDR2 FNYEAQ, per germline. The CDR3 loop is CASRPGSGANVLTF. The DNA of the CDR3 is TGTGCCAGCAGACCAGGCTCTGGGGCCAACGTCCTGACTTTC.

The rearrangement joins TRBV5-6 to TRBJ2-1; 10 bases fit TRBD1. Germline CDR1 and CDR2: SGHDT and YYEEEE. V shed 3 bases and J 2 bases; nucleotides not matched to a gene: 2. The CDR3 is 15 amino acids. The DNA of the CDR3 is TGTGCCAGCAGCTCGGGACAGGGGCCCTACAATGAGCAGTTCTTC. This codes for CASSSGQGPYNEQFF. The full variable domain, in which reference TRBV5-6 and TRBJ2-1 provide the parts outside the CDR3, is DAGVTQSPTHLIKTRGQQVTLRCSPKSGHDTVSWYQQALGQGPQFIFQYYEEEERQRGNFPDRFSGHQFPNYSSELNVNALLLGDSALYLCASSSGQGPYNEQFFGPGTRLTVL.

This clone was seen more than once but under ten times. The chain joins TRBV2 to TRBJ2-3; 7 bases fit TRBD2. Germline V gene lookup returns CDR1 SNHLY and CDR2 FYNNEI. This CDR3 has 13 amino acids. V dropped 6 bases and J dropped 6; count of bases not matched to a gene: 6. The CDR3 here is CASSSGRADTQYF. CDR3 nucleotide sequence: TGTGCCAGCAGCTCGGGGAGGGCGGATACGCAGTATTTT.

This rearrangement joins TRBV9 to TRBJ2-1; D is ambiguous. The V and J ends lost 0 bases and 6 bases respectively, with 10 bases between them. Germline assignment: CDR1 SGDLS and CDR2 YYNGEE. The CDR3 has 14 amino acids. In DNA, the CDR3 is TGTGCCAGCAGCGTAGGGGGTAGCCTCAATGAGCAGTTCTTC. This translates into CASSVGGSLNEQFF.

This chain connects TRBV14 to TRBJ2-7, with D unclear. The length of the CDR3 is 12 residues. V gave up 2 bases and J gave up 7 bases, with 9 bases separating them. The germline gives CDR1 SGHDN, CDR2 FVKESK. CDR3 nucleotides: TGTGCCAGCAGCCAATCGGCCCGGGAGCAGTACTTC. Its protein product is CASSQSAREQYF.

The chain carries TRBV12-5 and TRBJ1-1, with TRBD1 identical over 7 bases. The V gene's germline CDR1 is LGHNT and CDR2 FRNRAP. The ends lost 6 bases at V and 1 base at J; junction bases unmatched: 5. The length of the CDR3 is 14 residues. CDR3 sequence: CASGLGQPNTEAFF. The CDR3 bases are TGTGCTAGTGGCCTGGGACAGCCGAACACTGAAGCTTTCTTT.

The chain uses TRBV5-6 and TRBJ2-2; D gene ambiguous. V lost 0 bases and J 5 bases, leaving 8 bases between the germline ends. Germline V gives CDR1 SGHDT, CDR2 YYEEEE. The length of the CDR3 is 14 residues. Here the CDR3 DNA reads TGTGCCAGCAGCTTGGTAGGTCCGACCGGGGAGCTGTTTTTT. It is translated as CASSLVGPTGELFF.

The rearrangement joins TRBV5-6 to TRBJ2-7; 14 nucleotides match TRBD2. The CDR3 runs to 15 residues. Germline CDR1 reads SGHDT; CDR2 reads YYEEEE. The J segment lost 2 bases and the V segment lost 4 bases, leaving 2 bases of the junction unmatched. DNA for the CDR3: TGTGCCAGCAGCCGGACTAGCGGGGGGCCCTACGAGCAGTACTTC. This codes for CASSRTSGGPYEQYF.

The rearrangement joins TRBV7-8 to TRBJ2-5; 7 nucleotides agree with TRBD1. This CDR3 has 14 amino acids. CDR1 SGHVS and CDR2 FQNEAQ come from the germline V gene. Trimming took 4 bases from V and 1 from J; bases not matched to a gene: 3. CDR3 nucleotides: TGTGCCAGCAGCTCAGGGACAGTCCAAGAGACCCAGTACTTC. This translates into CASSSGTVQETQYF.

The chain couples TRBV6-1 to TRBJ2-5; TRBD2 might be the D (6 bases). Germline CDR1 is MNHNS and CDR2 is SASEGT. The ends were cut back, 2 bases at V and 5 bases at J, with 18 bases in the middle. The CDR3 spans 16 residues. The chain's CDR3 is CASSESPRLGRETQYF. DNA for the CDR3: TGTGCCAGCAGTGAATCGCCCCGACTAGGTCGGGAGACCCAGTACTTC.

A note on this clone: Distinct nucleotide sequences in the sample also encode this CDR3. The chain employs TRBV15 and TRBJ2-5; no reliable D call. The CDR3 consists of 12 residues. Germline V lookup: CDR1 LNHNV, CDR2 YYDKDF (reference sequence). Trimming removed 1 base at V and 5 bases at J, with 5 bases between. The CDR3, as DNA: TGTGCCACCAGCAGAGTTCGGGAGACCCAGTACTTC. This sequence encodes CATSRVRETQYF.